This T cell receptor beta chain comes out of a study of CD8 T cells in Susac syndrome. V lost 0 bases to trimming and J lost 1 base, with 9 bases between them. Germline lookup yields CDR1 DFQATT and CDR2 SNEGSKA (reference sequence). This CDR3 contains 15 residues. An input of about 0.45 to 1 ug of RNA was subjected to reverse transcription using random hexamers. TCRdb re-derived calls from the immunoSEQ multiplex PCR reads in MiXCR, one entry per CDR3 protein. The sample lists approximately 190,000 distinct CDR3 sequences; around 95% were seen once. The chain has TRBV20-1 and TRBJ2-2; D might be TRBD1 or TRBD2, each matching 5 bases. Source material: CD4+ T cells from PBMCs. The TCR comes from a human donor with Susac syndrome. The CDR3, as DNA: TGCAGTGCTAGAGAGTCGGGGCTGAACACCGGGGAGCTGTTTTTT. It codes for CSARESGLNTGELFF.